The 26 T cell receptor beta chains listed next were all sequenced from one sample in a study of T cells in Graves' hyperthyroidism and ophthalmopathy. The TCR beta CDR3 regions underwent amplification using RNA transcripts as the source. An initial round of RT-PCR targeting the TCR CDR3 relied on the HTBI primer set. TCRdb used MiXCR to reprocess the multiplex PCR reads, holding one entry per CDR3 protein. Seen here are 350,000 to 500,000 distinct CDR3 sequences, roughly 15% observed once, and the top ten hold more than 4.5%. Input material: blood. The receptors shown here come from a young woman with Graves' hyperthyroidism.

In this sample, this clonotype turned up many times. The genes are TRBV3-1 and TRBJ2-1; 11 bases fit TRBD2. V gave up 5 bases and J gave up 5 bases; unmatched junction bases: 2. Germline values: CDR1 LGHDT, CDR2 YNNKEL (reference sequence). The CDR3 has 14 residues. The CDR3 DNA follows: TGTGCCAGCAGCAAGGGACTAGCGGACAATGAGCAGTTCTTC. Translation gives CASSKGLADNEQFF.

This clonotype was found many times. This sequence joins TRBV28 and TRBJ1-5; D remains unclear. CDR1 and CDR2 from the germline V gene are MDHEN and SYDVKM. This CDR3 spans 13 amino acids. Trimming left V 11 bases short and J 2 bases short, with 13 bases between. DNA of the CDR3: TGTGCCGCCATAGGATGGGGCAATCAGCCCCAGCATTTT. This encodes CAAIGWGNQPQHF.

This clonotype was seen only a few times. V usage is TRBV28 and J usage is TRBJ1-4; 8 bases fit TRBD1. The trim removed 3 bases at V and 0 bases at J, leaving 0 bases unmatched. Germline V CDR1 and CDR2: MDHEN, SYDVKM. CDR3 size: 15 residues. Written as DNA, the CDR3 is TGTGCCAGCAGTTTGGGACAGGCAACTAATGAAAAACTGTTTTTT. Protein sequence: CASSLGQATNEKLFF.

Remarks on this clonotype: A much bigger clone sits one base away, suggesting this may be a read error. As DNA, the CDR3 is TGTGCCAGCAGCTTAGCTGGGGGTAACGCTGAAGCTCTCTTT. Residues: CASSLAGGNAEALF. The J gene is TRBJ1-1, the V gene TRBV7-2; perhaps TRBD1 as D (5 bases). CDR1 is SGHTA and CDR2 is FQGNSA in the germline V gene. CDR3 length equals 14 residues.

This clonotype was recorded a few times. The CDR3 DNA is TGTGCCAGCAGTTATTACGTCTCCAGGCGGGGCTTGCTCCCGGGGGGGCTAGGGGAGCAGTACTTC. Encoded protein: CASSYYVSRRGLLPGGLGEQYF. This chain links TRBV5-6 with TRBJ2-7; 8 bases map to TRBD2. V dropped 5 bases and J dropped 7; count of bases not matched to a gene: 35. This CDR3 comprises 22 residues. Per the germline V gene, CDR1 is SGHDT and CDR2 is YYEEEE.

The V call is TRBV11-3, the J call TRBJ1-6; D perhaps matches TRBD1 (5 bases). This CDR3 region has 15 residues. Germline CDR1 reads SGHNT; CDR2 reads YENEEA. Trimming shortened V by 5 bases and J by 7 bases, and 15 bases separated the two germline ends. DNA of the CDR3: TGTGCCAGCAGCCAGACGGGGGGAAGGAATTCACCCCTCCACTTT. The encoded protein is CASSQTGGRNSPLHF.

Many counts were recorded for this clonotype. The chain combines TRBV11-3 with TRBJ2-2; no definite D call. V lost 5 bases and J lost 2, with 15 bases in between. Germline CDR1 is SGHNT and CDR2 is YENEEA. The CDR3 length is 16 residues. Here the CDR3 DNA reads TGTGCCAGCAGCCCTGGTGGATTAGGAAACACCGGGGAGCTGTTTTTT. Amino acid sequence: CASSPGGLGNTGELFF.

Notes on this clonotype: Just one base apart from a much larger clone, this may be a read error. The chain uses TRBV6-2 or TRBV6-3 and TRBJ1-3; D call uncertain. The V gene's germline CDR1 is MNHEY and CDR2 SVGEGT. The germline V and J ends were trimmed by 6 bases and 14 bases, with 14 bases remaining between them. CDR3 length equals 11 residues. The CDR3 loop is CASRSQWRLYF. CDR3 nucleotides: TGTGCCAGCAGATCCCAGTGGCGCTTATATTTT.

This clonotype was detected many times. The chain uses TRBV20-1 and TRBJ2-5; D gene unclear. The CDR3 is 14 amino acids. The V end was cut by 3 bases, the J end by 0 bases, with 11 bases between. Germline V lookup: CDR1 DFQATT, CDR2 SNEGSKA (reference sequence). DNA for the CDR3: TGCAGTGCTAGTGGCGGAGAGGACCAAGAGACCCAGTACTTC. As protein: CSASGGEDQETQYF.

This clonotype was detected many times. V is TRBV5-1 and J is TRBJ2-7, with D tentatively TRBD1 (5 bases). CDR3 length: 12 residues. Trimming took off 4 bases at V and 4 bases at J, with 9 bases between the two ends. Germline CDR1 and CDR2: SGHRS and YFSETQ. CDR3 sequence (DNA): TGCGCCAGCAGCCGTGACAGTTACGAGCAGTACTTC. Translation: CASSRDSYEQYF. Drawing the rest from reference TRBV5-1 and TRBJ2-7, the complete variable domain is KAGVTQTPRYLIKTRGQQVTLSCSPISGHRSVSWYQQTPGQGLQFLFEYFSETQRNKGNFPGRFSGRQFSNSRSEMNVSTLELGDSALYLCASSRDSYEQYFGPGTRLTVT.

The chain uses TRBV4-1 and TRBJ1-2, with no clear D. The CDR3 has 15 residues. Trimming took 2 bases from V and 8 from J, leaving 18 bases between them. The V gene's germline CDR1 is MGHRA and CDR2 YSYEKL. The CDR3 DNA reads as TGCGCCAGCAGCCAATTCGGCTTGGATTTGCGGGGCTACACCTTC. Residues: CASSQFGLDLRGYTF.

This clonotype was seen at least ten times. This sequence joins TRBV30 and TRBJ1-4, with D unresolved. Looked up from germline, CDR1 is GTSNPN and CDR2 is SVGIG (reference sequence). This CDR3 comprises 14 residues. Deletions cut 3 bases from V and 0 bases from J, with 8 bases between. The CDR3: CAWRVAATNEKLFF. The CDR3 DNA reads as TGTGCCTGGAGGGTCGCAGCAACTAATGAAAAACTGTTTTTT.

There are many counts of this clonotype. The genes are TRBV5-5 and TRBJ1-1; D gene unclear. The V end lost 1 base, the J end lost 7 bases, and 17 bases lay between the germline ends. Germline loops: CDR1 SGHKS, CDR2 YYEKEE (reference sequence). This CDR3 region has 15 residues. The CDR3 region is CASSLSFGEESEAFF. In DNA, the CDR3 is TGTGCCAGCAGCTTGTCGTTCGGGGAGGAGAGTGAAGCTTTCTTT.

There are many counts of this clonotype. The J gene is TRBJ2-1, the V gene TRBV15; 7 bases line up with TRBD2. Germline CDR1 reads LNHNV; CDR2 reads YYDKDF (reference sequence). Unmatched junction bases numbered 1, after V lost 6 bases and J lost 2 bases. The CDR3 runs 13 residues. The CDR3 DNA sequence: TGTGCCACCAGAAGCGGGACCTACAATGAGCAGTTCTTC. Residues: CATRSGTYNEQFF.

This chain links TRBV6-2 or TRBV6-3 with TRBJ2-5; tentatively, D is TRBD1 (6 bases). This CDR3 contains 17 residues. The V gene lost 3 bases and the J gene lost 0 bases, with 17 bases spanning the gap. Germline CDR1 reads MNHEY; CDR2 reads SVGEGT. CDR3 sequence (DNA): TGTGCCAGCAGTTATGAGGTGGACAGATGGTACCAAGAGACCCAGTACTTC. It yields the protein CASSYEVDRWYQETQYF.

This clonotype appeared a few times. This chain joins TRBV5-8 and TRBJ2-3, with TRBD1 matching over 9 bases. The CDR3 sequence is 16 residues long. Unmatched junction bases numbered 8, after V lost 3 bases and J lost 3 bases. In germline, CDR1 is SGHTS, CDR2 YDEGEE. The CDR3, as DNA: TGTGCCAGCAGCTGGGGGACAGGGTTGGTAACAGATACGCAGTATTTT. It codes for CASSWGTGLVTDTQYF.

This clonotype was picked up many times. The chain uses TRBV3-1 and TRBJ2-1, with D possibly being TRBD1 (6 bases). The germline V gene has CDR1 LGHDT and CDR2 YNNKEL (reference sequence). The V end was cut by 3 bases, the J end by 3 bases, with 12 bases between. The CDR3 extends over 15 amino acids. The CDR3 nucleotides are TGTGCCAGCAGCCAGATGACAGGTTTCTACAATGAGCAGTTCTTC. Translation: CASSQMTGFYNEQFF.

The chain recombines TRBV29-1 with TRBJ2-6, with a weak D call TRBD2 (6 bases). This CDR3 comprises 15 residues. CDR1 and CDR2 from the germline V gene are SQVTM and ANQGSEA. V lost 5 bases and J 1 base, leaving 12 bases between the germline ends. The CDR3 bases are TGCAGCGTTTTGACTAGGGAATCTGGGGCCAACGTCCTGACTTTC. As protein: CSVLTRESGANVLTF.

This clonotype occurred a few times. V is TRBV7-9 and J is TRBJ1-4, with D unresolved. V was trimmed by 4 bases and J by 7 bases, leaving 16 bases between them. The germline CDR1 and CDR2 sequences are SEHNR and FQNEAQ (reference sequence). The length of the CDR3 is 15 residues. The CDR3 region is CASSSYEGVSEKLFF. CDR3 DNA: TGTGCCAGCAGCTCCTACGAGGGCGTAAGTGAAAAACTGTTTTTT.

This clonotype was seen repeatedly, ten times or more. This chain uses TRBV9 with TRBJ2-3, with no clear D. CDR1 is SGDLS, CDR2 YYNGEE, per germline. V was clipped by 0 bases and J by 4 bases, with 9 bases between them. The CDR3 runs 14 residues. The CDR3 DNA sequence: TGTGCCAGCAGCGTAGATCGAGTTTCAGATACGCAGTATTTT. Its protein is CASSVDRVSDTQYF.

The genes are TRBV5-1 and TRBJ2-7; 10 nucleotides align to TRBD1. Looked up from germline, CDR1 is SGHRS and CDR2 is YFSETQ. The length of the CDR3 is 14 residues. With 3 bases clipped from V and 2 bases from J, the junction kept 2 bases outside the gene matches. The CDR3 nucleotides are TGCGCCAGCAGCTGGGACAGGGGAACCTACGAGCAGTACTTC. Translated, it gives CASSWDRGTYEQYF. The complete variable domain, with remaining parts taken from reference TRBV5-1 and TRBJ2-7, reads KAGVTQTPRYLIKTRGQQVTLSCSPISGHRSVSWYQQTPGQGLQFLFEYFSETQRNKGNFPGRFSGRQFSNSRSEMNVSTLELGDSALYLCASSWDRGTYEQYFGPGTRLTVT.

On this clonotype itself: A much larger clone is a single base away; this may be a read error. The chain recombines TRBV12-3 or TRBV12-4 with TRBJ1-5; D is unclear. This CDR3 has 14 residues. V was trimmed by 1 base and J by 6 bases, leaving 10 bases between them. The CDR3 reads CASSLEVESQPQHF. DNA for the CDR3: TGTGCCAGCAGTTTAGAGGTGGAAAGTCAGCCCCAGCATTTT.

This clonotype was detected ten times or more. The chain employs TRBV28 and TRBJ2-7; the match to TRBD2 covers 9 bases. J gave up 5 bases and V 7 bases, and 18 bases lay outside the gene matches. Germline CDR1 reads MDHEN; CDR2 reads SYDVKM. The CDR3 runs to 17 residues. The CDR3 nucleotides are TGTGCCAGCAAGCAGTTTCCTGGGGCTAGCGGGATTCACGAGCAGTACTTC. Amino acids: CASKQFPGASGIHEQYF.

This clonotype was seen ten or more times. The V call is TRBV28, the J call TRBJ2-1, with unresolved D. This CDR3 spans 15 amino acids. Looked up from germline, CDR1 is MDHEN and CDR2 is SYDVKM. As DNA, the CDR3 is TGTGCTTCAATGGGCCCGCGAAGCTCCTACAATGAGCAGTTCTTC. This encodes CASMGPRSSYNEQFF.

In this sample, this clonotype turned up many times. V is TRBV7-2 and J is TRBJ2-1; D not certain. Germline values: CDR1 SGHTA, CDR2 FQGNSA. CDR3 size: 12 residues. V lost 1 base, J lost 15 bases, and 13 bases lay in between. CDR3 in DNA: TGTGCCAGCAGCTTAGGTTCCTCCTTCACGTTCTTC. This sequence encodes CASSLGSSFTFF. Drawing the rest from reference TRBV7-2 and TRBJ2-1, the complete variable domain is GAGVSQSPSNKVTEKGKDVELRCDPISGHTALYWYRQSLGQGLEFLIYFQGNSAPDKSGLPSDRFSAERTGGSVSTLTIQRTQQEDSAVYLCASSLGSSFTFFGPGTRLTVL.

This clonotype was found many times. This chain joins TRBV5-5 and TRBJ1-2, with no clear D. The CDR3 is 15 amino acids. V was trimmed by 4 bases and J by 0 bases, leaving 13 bases between them. Per the germline V gene, CDR1 is SGHKS and CDR2 is YYEKEE (reference sequence). DNA of the CDR3: TGTGCCAGCAGCCTAATGCACTCAACTAACTATGGCTACACCTTC. This gives the protein CASSLMHSTNYGYTF.